This entry is about one T cell receptor beta chain. TCRdb's copy holds only in-frame clones and misses some; the assay was immunoSEQ multiplex PCR. This table has approximately 260,000 clones, nearly 90% appearing once. Germline V gene sequence: CDR1 SGHVS, CDR2 FQNEAQ. The CDR3 sequence is 15 residues long. The V end was cut by 1 base, the J end by 4 bases, with 14 bases between. The source of the sample is a study of blood T cell repertoires in COVID-19. This receptor was obtained from a middle-aged woman who had recovered from COVID-19. The chain recombines TRBV7-8 with TRBJ2-7; D is possibly TRBD2 (6 bases). The material sequenced was peripheral blood. This CDR3 is CASSLGPAGFYEQYF. The CDR3 region has the DNA TGTGCCAGCAGCTTAGGCCCTGCGGGATTTTACGAGCAGTACTTC. The full variable domain, completed using reference TRBV7-8 and TRBJ2-7, is GAGVSQSPRYKVAKRGQDVALRCDPISGHVSLFWYQQALGQGPEFLTYFQNEAQLDKSGLPSDRFFAERPEGSVSTLKIQRTQQEDSAVYLCASSLGPAGFYEQYFGPGTRLTVT.